Following are 3 T cell receptor beta chains from one sample sequenced in a study of Graves' ophthalmopathy and Graves' hyperthyroidism. Investigators amplified TCR beta CDR3 regions from RNA transcripts. A first-round RT-PCR used HTBI primers, followed by a second-round multiplex PCR. TCRdb used MiXCR to reprocess the multiplex PCR reads, holding one entry per CDR3 protein. The sample consists of about 1.2 million distinct CDR3 sequences, 35% to 40% of them appearing once. The specimen was peripheral blood or thyroid tissue (not recorded which). Source of these receptors: an adult man with Graves' hyperthyroidism.

The rearrangement links TRBV12-3 or TRBV12-4 to TRBJ2-2; the D is unclear. The CDR3 loop spans 13 amino acids. The V end was cut by 3 bases, the J end by 9 bases, with 11 bases between. CDR3 protein: CASSFLTDRELFF. CDR3 nucleotides: TGTGCCAGCAGTTTCCTTACTGACCGGGAGCTGTTTTTT.

The chain is built from TRBV6-1 and TRBJ1-1, with D unresolved. Germline V gene sequence: CDR1 MNHNS, CDR2 SASEGT. V lost 5 bases and J 5 bases, leaving 12 bases between the germline ends. This CDR3 comprises 13 residues. CDR3 sequence reads: CASSYSQETEAFF. DNA of the CDR3: TGTGCCAGCAGTTACTCCCAGGAGACTGAAGCTTTCTTT.

Comments on this clonotype: A clone one base away is much larger, so this may be a read error. The rearrangement links TRBV7-2 to TRBJ1-6; D unclear. Germline V gives CDR1 SGHTA, CDR2 FQGNSA. Trimming pared 2 bases from V and 8 bases from J, leaving 13 bases between. There are 15 residues in the CDR3. The CDR3 DNA sequence: TGTGCCAGCAGCTTACTCCGACCAAGGGATTCACCCCTCCACTTT. It specifies CASSLLRPRDSPLHF.